Below are 30 T cell receptor beta chains sequenced from a single sample in a study of blood T cells in healthy people across ages. Sample-barcoded 5' priming and a J-beta primer mix drove a second PCR of 7 to 11 cycles. TCRdb itself ran the 5' RACE reads through MiXCR, one entry per CDR3 protein. The top ten hold more than 8.5% of the sample, which has 750,000 to 1,000,000 distinct CDR3 sequences, about 27% seen once. These sequences were also reported in another study, on T cells of mothers and their children.

The sample comprised blood. The source of these receptors is a woman aged 40 to 50 in good health.

This chain links TRBV5-1 with TRBJ2-2, with D perhaps TRBD1 (5 bases). Germline-derived CDR1 and CDR2 are SGHRS and YFSETQ. Trimming left V 5 bases short and J 6 bases short, with 11 bases between. The CDR3 runs to 13 residues. In nucleotides, the CDR3 is TGCGCCAGCAGTTTTGACAGTGCCGGGGAGCTGTTTTTT. Translation: CASSFDSAGELFF.

The chain recombines TRBV4-3 with TRBJ2-3; a weak D match, TRBD2 (7 bases). Trimming shortened V by 0 bases and J by 7 bases, and 17 bases separated the two germline ends. CDR1 LGHNA and CDR2 YSLEER come from the germline V gene. This CDR3 comprises 16 residues. The CDR3 nucleotides read TGCGCCAGCAGCCAAGATACGGCGGGGGCCGGGAATACGCAGTATTTT. Protein sequence: CASSQDTAGAGNTQYF.

On this clonotype: A clone one base away is much larger, so this may be a read error. V usage is TRBV27 and J usage is TRBJ1-1, with 7 bases identical to TRBD1. Trimming took 4 bases from V and 5 from J; bases not matched to a gene: 7. This CDR3 comprises 14 residues. Germline CDR1 MNHEY, CDR2 SMNVEV (reference sequence). CDR3 bases: TGTGCCAGCAGTTGGAGAAACAGGGGAACTGAAGCTTTCTTT. Its translation: CASSWRNRGTEAFF.

The chain employs TRBV7-2 and TRBJ2-4; no clear D. CDR3 length: 16 residues. V was pared by 1 base and J by 3 bases, with 13 bases between. The germline V gene has CDR1 SGHTA and CDR2 FQGNSA. The CDR3: CASSLGGYGGKNIQYF. The DNA for the CDR3 is TGTGCCAGCAGCTTAGGCGGATATGGTGGCAAAAACATTCAGTACTTC.

Remarks on this clonotype: One end of the junction varies from germline; a read error may be responsible. The CDR3 nucleotides read TGTGCTAGCAGCTCGGGACCGACAGGGAAGGAGACCCAGTACTTC. Translated, it gives CASSSGPTGKETQYF. The rearrangement joins TRBV7-7 to TRBJ2-5, with 7 bases fitting TRBD1. Germline V CDR1 and CDR2: SSHAT, FNYEAQ (reference sequence). CDR3 length equals 15 residues.

In this sample, this clonotype turned up a few times. The chain has TRBV6-6 and TRBJ1-1; 8 nucleotides line up with TRBD1. Trimming at V came to 10 bases and at J to 1 base, leaving 11 bases not matched to a gene. CDR1 is MNHNY and CDR2 is SVGAGI in the germline V gene (reference sequence). The CDR3 length is 15 residues. In DNA form, the CDR3 reads TGTGCCACCCTGCCAGGGGGCAGTGGGAACACTGAAGCTTTCTTT. This translates into CATLPGGSGNTEAFF.

J is TRBJ2-3 and V is TRBV12-3 or TRBV12-4; perhaps TRBD1 as D (7 bases). Deletions cut 7 bases from V and 6 bases from J, with 17 bases between. CDR3 length: 14 residues. For the CDR3, the DNA is TGTGCCAGCAACCCCGGACAGGCGGGGGATACGCAGTATTTT. Its translation: CASNPGQAGDTQYF.

This clonotype was observed many times. The genes are TRBV7-9 and TRBJ1-1; a weak D match, TRBD1 (5 bases). V was pared by 3 bases and J by 1 base, with 12 bases between. Germline V gene lookup returns CDR1 SEHNR and CDR2 FQNEAQ (reference sequence). The CDR3 is 15 amino acids. The CDR3 loop reads CASSFPRVRNTEAFF. The CDR3 nucleotides are TGTGCCAGCAGCTTCCCCAGGGTGCGGAACACTGAAGCTTTCTTT.

The CDR3 region has the DNA TGTGCCAGCAGCGAGACACCTAGCGGGGGGGCCAACGATGAGCAGTTCTTC. Amino acid sequence: CASSETPSGGANDEQFF. The chain links TRBV9 to TRBJ2-1, with TRBD2 matching 12 bases. V was pared by 3 bases and J by 8 bases, with 12 bases of the junction left unmatched. Looked up from germline, CDR1 is SGDLS and CDR2 is YYNGEE. The CDR3 extends over 17 amino acids.

The chain has TRBV20-1 and TRBJ2-5, with TRBD1 matching 7 bases. J was trimmed by 4 bases and V by 6 bases; bases with no gene match: 5. The germline CDR1 and CDR2 sequences are DFQATT and SNEGSKA (reference sequence). This CDR3 spans 12 amino acids. The CDR3 here is CSAADRAETQYF. The CDR3 nucleotides are TGCAGTGCAGCAGACAGGGCAGAGACCCAGTACTTC.

This clonotype appeared many times. The chain has TRBV7-9 and TRBJ2-1, with 15 bases that match TRBD2. V shed 7 bases and J 0 bases; nucleotides not matched to a gene: 10. CDR1 SEHNR and CDR2 FQNEAQ come from the germline V gene (reference sequence). The CDR3 contains 19 residues. CDR3 coding DNA: TGTGCCAGCACCAGAGGGACTAGCGGGGGGCCGAGCTCCTACAATGAGCAGTTCTTC. Its protein product is CASTRGTSGGPSSYNEQFF.

Details on this clonotype: A much larger clone is a single base away; this may be a read error. The chain carries TRBV6-2 or TRBV6-3 and TRBJ1-2; D is ambiguous. The germline V gene has CDR1 MNHEY and CDR2 SVGEGT. This CDR3 has 10 amino acids. The CDR3: CTSSYYGYTF. The CDR3 bases are TGTACCAGCAGTTACTATGGCTACACCTTC.

The table lists this clonotype with a count of one. Just one base apart from a much larger clone, this may be a read error. V gene TRBV12-3 or TRBV12-4 combines with J gene TRBJ2-1; 9 bases align to TRBD1. The assigned J gene may be wrong: the sequence end matches TRBJ2-7 better. This CDR3 spans 16 amino acids. CDR3 protein: CASRSATGGSYNEQYF. In nucleotides, the CDR3 is TGTGCCAGCAGGTCGGCTACAGGGGGCTCCTACAATGAGCAGTACTTC.

The V call is TRBV11-2, the J call TRBJ2-5; D gene unclear. The J call is uncertain, as TRBJ2-7 better fits the DNA end. CDR3 size: 13 residues. From germline, CDR1 is SGHAT and CDR2 FQNNGV. The CDR3 DNA sequence: TGTGCCAGCAGCTCTCAGAGAAACTACGAGCAGTACTTC. Amino acid sequence: CASSSQRNYEQYF.

This clonotype came up many times. V usage is TRBV12-3 or TRBV12-4 and J usage is TRBJ1-2; 8 bases fit TRBD1. The length of the CDR3 is 16 residues. J lost 5 bases, V lost 5 bases, and 13 bases had no gene match. CDR3 sequence (DNA): TGTGCCAGCAGTCTCGGACAGGGATCGGGAGCATATGGCTACACCTTC. Its translation: CASSLGQGSGAYGYTF.

The chain employs TRBV20-1 and TRBJ2-5; 11 nucleotides align to TRBD2. Germline values: CDR1 DFQATT, CDR2 SNEGSKA (reference sequence). The V gene end was trimmed by 4 bases and the J gene end by 4 bases; junction bases not matched to a gene: 8. CDR3 length: 15 residues. This chain's CDR3 is CSATGLAGFGETQYF. As DNA, the CDR3 is TGCAGTGCTACCGGACTAGCGGGTTTCGGAGAGACCCAGTACTTC.

This clonotype was seen more than once but under ten times. This rearrangement joins TRBV9 to TRBJ1-1; the match to TRBD1 covers 7 bases. The ends lost 3 bases at V and 4 bases at J; junction bases unmatched: 12. The germline gives CDR1 SGDLS, CDR2 YYNGEE. The CDR3 spans 16 residues. The CDR3 DNA is TGTGCCAGCAGCGCCTTGACAGGGATGAAATCCACTGAAGCTTTCTTT. Translation gives CASSALTGMKSTEAFF.

CDR3 amino acids: CASSFAVAGGSYNEQFF. CDR3 coding DNA: TGTGCCAGCAGCTTTGCGGTAGCGGGGGGCTCCTACAATGAGCAGTTCTTC. The chain couples TRBV5-6 to TRBJ2-1; 10 positions agree with TRBD2. V lost 2 bases, J lost 0 bases, and 5 bases stayed unmatched. Looked up from germline, CDR1 is SGHDT and CDR2 is YYEEEE. The CDR3 spans 17 residues.

The rearrangement links TRBV6-1 to TRBJ1-4; D gene ambiguous. Germline V CDR1 and CDR2: MNHNS, SASEGT. The CDR3 totals 14 residues. V was shortened by 6 bases and J by 0 bases, with 8 bases between the two germline ends. CDR3 residues: CASRPGATNEKLFF. The DNA for the CDR3 is TGTGCCAGCAGGCCTGGGGCAACTAATGAAAAACTGTTTTTT.

The chain joins TRBV28 to TRBJ2-7; 11 nucleotides agree with TRBD1. Looked up from germline, CDR1 is MDHEN and CDR2 is SYDVKM. V trimming: 4 bases; J trimming: 4 bases; junction bases outside the gene matches: 6. This CDR3 region has 15 residues. The CDR3 sequence is CASSSNGQGAYEQYF. For the CDR3, the DNA is TGTGCCAGCAGTTCCAATGGACAGGGGGCGTACGAGCAGTACTTC.

This rearrangement joins TRBV18 to TRBJ2-5; D ambiguous. Trimming cost V 3 bases and J 5 bases, with 10 bases left between them. CDR1 KGHSH and CDR2 LQKENI come from the germline V gene. The CDR3 consists of 13 residues. The CDR3 DNA reads as TGTGCCAGCTCACCTGAAGGATGGGAGACCCAGTACTTC. This gives the protein CASSPEGWETQYF. Filled out from reference TRBV18 and TRBJ2-5, the complete variable domain reads NAGVMQNPRHLVRRRGQEARLRCSPMKGHSHVYWYRQLPEEGLKFMVYLQKENIIDESGMPKERFSAEFPKEGPSILRIQQVVRGDSAAYFCASSPEGWETQYFGPGTRLLVL.

On this clonotype itself: A read error may explain this, as a much larger clone is one base away. The V call is TRBV4-3, the J call TRBJ2-7; 9 nucleotides match TRBD1. The CDR3 is made up of 14 amino acids. CDR1 is LGHNA, CDR2 YSLEER, per germline. CDR3 in DNA: TGCGCCAGCAGCCAAGATGGGACAGGGTACGAGCAGCACTTC. Translated: CASSQDGTGYEQHF.

This clonotype showed up many times. J is TRBJ1-2 and V is TRBV7-2; TRBD1 matches 9 bases. Germline CDR1 SGHTA, CDR2 FQGNSA. The CDR3 is made up of 14 amino acids. The ends lost 6 bases at V and 2 bases at J; junction bases unmatched: 4. The CDR3 coding sequence is TGTGCCAGCAGTTCGGACAGGGGAAACTATGGCTACACCTTC. Translation gives CASSSDRGNYGYTF.

The chain recombines TRBV4-3 with TRBJ1-5, with D unclear. Looked up from germline, CDR1 is LGHNA and CDR2 is YSLEER. Trimming took 0 bases from V and 2 from J, leaving 8 bases between them. The CDR3 length is 15 residues. The CDR3 DNA is TGCGCCAGCAGCCAAGATCTTTTTGGCAATCAGCCCCAGCATTTT. Amino acids: CASSQDLFGNQPQHF.

In its sample, this clonotype was seen a few times. The CDR3 DNA is TGTGCCAGCAGCTTAGGCAGGGACGACGAGCAGTACTTC. Amino acid sequence: CASSLGRDDEQYF. The chain uses TRBV7-2 and TRBJ2-7; D assignment may be TRBD1 or TRBD2 (5 bases each). V lost 1 base to trimming and J lost 5 bases, with 9 bases between them. This CDR3 is built from 13 residues. Germline lookup yields CDR1 SGHTA and CDR2 FQGNSA.

V usage is TRBV7-9 and J usage is TRBJ2-4; 7 bases are shared with TRBD1. After removal of 5 bases from V and 0 bases from J, the junction contained 16 bases not matched to a gene. Germline V gives CDR1 SEHNR, CDR2 FQNEAQ (reference sequence). This CDR3 is built from 19 residues. The chain's CDR3 is CASSQPLPTGLLAKNIQYF. The CDR3 nucleotides read TGTGCCAGCAGCCAACCGCTCCCGACAGGGCTGCTAGCCAAAAACATTCAGTACTTC.

This clonotype was found many times. The CDR3 reads CASSRRTSGATDTQYF. CDR3 bases: TGTGCCAGCAGCCGTAGGACTAGCGGGGCCACAGATACGCAGTATTTT. The chain uses TRBV3-1 and TRBJ2-3; 12 nucleotides match TRBD2. After removal of 4 bases from V and 2 bases from J, the junction contained 4 bases not matched to a gene. The CDR3 is 16 amino acids. Germline V gives CDR1 LGHDT, CDR2 YNNKEL (reference sequence).

Regarding this clonotype: The junction shows a germline mismatch at one end, possibly a read error. The chain employs TRBV6-2 or TRBV6-3 and TRBJ2-1; TRBD2 aligns across 13 bases. The CDR3 is 14 amino acids. CDR1 and CDR2 (germline): MNHEY, SVGEGT. CDR3 DNA: TGTGCCAGCAGGTACTCCGGGACTAGCGGGGACCAGTTCTTC. Translating gives CASRYSGTSGDQFF.

This clonotype was recorded only once. The gene calls are TRBV7-9 and TRBJ2-1; D not resolved. This CDR3 spans 13 amino acids. Germline V CDR1 and CDR2: SEHNR, FQNEAQ (reference sequence). The V end was cut by 3 bases, the J end by 4 bases, with 7 bases between. The CDR3 spells CASSFKVYNEQFF. CDR3 in DNA: TGTGCCAGCAGCTTTAAAGTTTACAATGAGCAGTTCTTC.

In this sample, this clonotype turned up many times. The chain has TRBV3-1 and TRBJ1-2; possibly TRBD1 for D (5 bases). V lost 3 bases to trimming and J lost 0 bases, with 8 bases between them. CDR3 length equals 14 residues. Germline lookup yields CDR1 LGHDT and CDR2 YNNKEL (reference sequence). CDR3 region: CASSQGPANYGYTF. In DNA form, the CDR3 reads TGTGCCAGCAGCCAGGGACCTGCTAACTATGGCTACACCTTC.